Listed below are T cell receptor beta chains from one sample, sequenced in a study of T cell responses to AZD1222 COVID-19 vaccine. Method: immunoSEQ multiplex PCR; TCRdb's copy keeps in-frame clones and lacks some. This sample has 75,000 to 100,000 clones, with 85% to 90% found just once. This material consisted of peripheral blood, taken on day 0 of AZD1222 vaccination. These receptors were obtained from an adult in good health. Each CDR3 is given with its conserved first and last residue. Each record gives: V gene, D gene, clone size, J gene, CDR3 protein, CDR3 DNA. A D gene is named only where the DNA matches it firmly. For some rows the clone size is stated as once, few or many, or as a class when expanded; others skip it.

V gene: TRBV5-1; D gene: -; clone size: -; J gene: TRBJ1-1; CDR3 protein: CASSLNQANTEAFF; CDR3 DNA: TGCGCCAGCAGCTTGAACCAGGCGAACACTGAAGCTTTCTTT
V gene: TRBV19; D gene: -; clone size: -; J gene: TRBJ1-3; CDR3 protein: CASNHAAAGNTIYF; CDR3 DNA: TGTGCCAGTAACCACGCCGCAGCCGGAAACACCATATATTTT
V gene: TRBV21-1; D gene: -; clone size: -; J gene: TRBJ2-1; CDR3 protein: CASSNRDRAYNEQFF; CDR3 DNA: TGTGCCAGCAGCAACCGGGACAGGGCCTACAATGAGCAGTTCTTC
V gene: TRBV27; D gene: -; clone size: -; J gene: TRBJ2-1; CDR3 protein: CASSPPTGNEQFF; CDR3 DNA: TGTGCCAGCAGCCCCCCTACGGGTAATGAGCAGTTCTTC
V gene: TRBV6-2/TRBV6-3; D gene: -; clone size: -; J gene: TRBJ1-5; CDR3 protein: CASSPRVYSNQPQHF; CDR3 DNA: TGTGCCAGCAGTCCCAGGGTCTATAGCAATCAGCCCCAGCATTTT
V gene: TRBV28; D gene: -; clone size: -; J gene: TRBJ1-1; CDR3 protein: CASKYPQGGAEAFF; CDR3 DNA: TGTGCCAGCAAATATCCACAGGGAGGTGCAGAAGCTTTCTTT
V gene: TRBV7-9; D gene: TRBD2; clone size: -; J gene: TRBJ2-7; CDR3 protein: CASSPGTSGLGQYF; CDR3 DNA: TGTGCCAGCAGCCCCGGGACTAGCGGCCTCGGGCAGTACTTC
V gene: TRBV19; D gene: -; clone size: -; J gene: TRBJ1-1; CDR3 protein: CASSIGRGAGEAFF; CDR3 DNA: TGTGCCAGTAGTATAGGTCGGGGGGCCGGTGAAGCTTTCTTT
V gene: TRBV6-2/TRBV6-3; D gene: -; clone size: -; J gene: TRBJ2-2; CDR3 protein: CASSADSRRDTGELFF; CDR3 DNA: TGTGCCAGCAGTGCGGACTCTCGCCGGGACACCGGGGAGCTGTTTTTT
V gene: TRBV18; D gene: -; clone size: -; J gene: TRBJ2-1; CDR3 protein: CASSLTRENEQFF; CDR3 DNA: TGTGCCAGCTCACTTACTCGGGAAAATGAGCAGTTCTTC
V gene: TRBV19; D gene: TRBD2; clone size: -; J gene: TRBJ2-7; CDR3 protein: CASSTAGTSGSYEQYF; CDR3 DNA: TGTGCCAGTAGCACAGCCGGGACTAGCGGATCCTACGAGCAGTACTTC
V gene: TRBV15; D gene: -; clone size: -; J gene: TRBJ2-7; CDR3 protein: CATSVGLSLYEQYF; CDR3 DNA: TGTGCCACCAGCGTGGGACTGTCCTTGTACGAGCAGTACTTC
V gene: TRBV5-1; D gene: TRBD2; clone size: once; J gene: TRBJ2-7; CDR3 protein: CASSFGWSGRTSGYEQYF; CDR3 DNA: TGCGCCAGCAGCTTCGGGTGGAGTGGTCGGACTAGCGGCTACGAGCAGTACTTC
V gene: TRBV14; D gene: TRBD2; clone size: -; J gene: TRBJ2-7; CDR3 protein: CASSQDVGLTYEQYF; CDR3 DNA: TGTGCCAGCAGCCAAGATGTGGGACTAACCTACGAGCAGTACTTC
V gene: TRBV28; D gene: -; clone size: -; J gene: TRBJ1-2; CDR3 protein: CASSPRGGAHGYTF; CDR3 DNA: TGTGCCAGCAGTCCAAGGGGGGGGGCGCATGGCTACACCTTC
V gene: TRBV29-1; D gene: -; clone size: -; J gene: TRBJ1-4; CDR3 protein: CSVGMSANEKLFF; CDR3 DNA: TGCAGCGTAGGGATGTCAGCTAATGAAAAACTGTTTTTT
V gene: TRBV7-3; D gene: -; clone size: -; J gene: TRBJ2-5; CDR3 protein: CASSPFTLETQYF; CDR3 DNA: TGTGCCAGCAGCCCCTTTACCTTGGAGACCCAGTACTTC
V gene: TRBV28; D gene: -; clone size: once; J gene: TRBJ2-7; CDR3 protein: CASSLRHEQYF; CDR3 DNA: TGTGCCAGCAGTTTACGGCACGAGCAGTACTTC
V gene: TRBV28; D gene: -; clone size: -; J gene: TRBJ2-3; CDR3 protein: CASSPWTVGGTDTQYF; CDR3 DNA: TGTGCCAGCAGCCCCTGGACTGTGGGTGGCACAGATACGCAGTATTTT
V gene: TRBV7-9; D gene: TRBD1; clone size: -; J gene: TRBJ1-4; CDR3 protein: CASSLDRAGEKLFF; CDR3 DNA: TGTGCCAGCAGCTTGGACAGGGCGGGTGAAAAACTGTTTTTT
V gene: TRBV28; D gene: TRBD1; clone size: -; J gene: TRBJ1-1; CDR3 protein: CASSFLRDSMNTEAFF; CDR3 DNA: TGTGCCAGCAGTTTCCTCCGGGACAGTATGAACACTGAAGCTTTCTTT
V gene: TRBV7-9; D gene: TRBD1; clone size: -; J gene: TRBJ2-7; CDR3 protein: CASSSTGGHEQYF; CDR3 DNA: TGTGCCAGCAGCTCAACAGGGGGCCACGAGCAGTACTTC
V gene: TRBV11-2; D gene: TRBD2; clone size: -; J gene: TRBJ2-2; CDR3 protein: CASSQRASGDGELFF; CDR3 DNA: TGTGCCAGCAGCCAAAGGGCTAGCGGGGACGGGGAGCTGTTTTTT
V gene: TRBV30; D gene: -; clone size: -; J gene: TRBJ2-3; CDR3 protein: CAWSAGADTQYF; CDR3 DNA: TGTGCCTGGAGTGCAGGGGCAGATACGCAGTATTTT
V gene: TRBV28; D gene: -; clone size: few; J gene: TRBJ2-1; CDR3 protein: CASTPSGWSSYNEQFF; CDR3 DNA: TGTGCCAGCACGCCGAGCGGGTGGAGCTCCTACAATGAGCAGTTCTTC
V gene: TRBV2; D gene: -; clone size: -; J gene: TRBJ2-3; CDR3 protein: CASNLNTDTQYF; CDR3 DNA: TGTGCCAGCAATTTAAACACAGATACGCAGTATTTT
V gene: TRBV4-1; D gene: -; clone size: -; J gene: TRBJ1-5; CDR3 protein: CASSQGHNQPQHF; CDR3 DNA: TGCGCCAGCAGCCAAGGACACAATCAGCCCCAGCATTTT
V gene: TRBV5-4; D gene: TRBD2; clone size: -; J gene: TRBJ2-3; CDR3 protein: CASSLASASGSLSYF; CDR3 DNA: TGTGCCAGCAGCTTGGCCTCGGCTAGCGGGAGTCTCTCGTATTTT
V gene: TRBV7-9; D gene: -; clone size: once; J gene: TRBJ2-7; CDR3 protein: CASSSQDEQYF; CDR3 DNA: TGTGCCAGCAGCTCACAAGACGAGCAGTACTTC
V gene: TRBV20-1; D gene: TRBD2; clone size: -; J gene: TRBJ2-7; CDR3 protein: CSASSLAGDYEQYF; CDR3 DNA: TGCAGTGCTAGTTCTCTAGCGGGGGACTACGAGCAGTACTTC
V gene: TRBV6-7; D gene: -; clone size: -; J gene: TRBJ2-5; CDR3 protein: CASSYGRVKTQYF; CDR3 DNA: TGTGCCAGCAGTTACGGTAGGGTCAAGACCCAGTACTTC
V gene: TRBV7-2; D gene: -; clone size: -; J gene: TRBJ2-7; CDR3 protein: CASSSRTEFEQYF; CDR3 DNA: TGTGCCAGCAGCTCGAGGACTGAGTTTGAGCAGTACTTC
V gene: TRBV9; D gene: -; clone size: -; J gene: TRBJ1-4; CDR3 protein: CASRNPSRRPEKLFF; CDR3 DNA: TGTGCCAGCAGAAACCCCTCGCGGCGGCCTGAAAAACTGTTTTTT
V gene: TRBV6-4; D gene: -; clone size: -; J gene: TRBJ2-1; CDR3 protein: CASSEAERGEQFF; CDR3 DNA: TGTGCCAGCAGTGAGGCTGAGAGGGGCGAGCAGTTCTTC
V gene: TRBV5-1; D gene: TRBD1; clone size: -; J gene: TRBJ1-6; CDR3 protein: CASSFEGAENSPLHF; CDR3 DNA: TGCGCCAGCAGCTTCGAGGGGGCTGAGAATTCACCCCTCCACTTT
V gene: TRBV19; D gene: -; clone size: -; J gene: TRBJ2-3; CDR3 protein: CASRGRTSTDTQYF; CDR3 DNA: TGTGCCAGTAGGGGGCGAACTAGCACAGATACGCAGTATTTT
V gene: TRBV28; D gene: TRBD1; clone size: -; J gene: TRBJ2-1; CDR3 protein: CASSLIVGQVYEQFF; CDR3 DNA: TGTGCCAGCAGTTTAATTGTCGGACAGGTATATGAGCAGTTCTTC
V gene: TRBV4-3; D gene: -; clone size: once; J gene: TRBJ2-5; CDR3 protein: CASSQDWGSALTQYF; CDR3 DNA: TGCGCCAGCAGCCAAGATTGGGGCTCCGCGTTGACCCAGTACTTC
V gene: TRBV10-3; D gene: TRBD2; clone size: -; J gene: TRBJ2-1; CDR3 protein: CAISVGTGLAEGEQFF; CDR3 DNA: TGTGCCATCAGTGTGGGGACCGGACTAGCGGAGGGGGAGCAGTTCTTC
V gene: TRBV5-1; D gene: TRBD2; clone size: -; J gene: TRBJ2-1; CDR3 protein: CASNDGALGGEQFF; CDR3 DNA: TGCGCCAGCAACGACGGCGCATTGGGAGGGGAGCAGTTCTTC
V gene: TRBV19; D gene: -; clone size: -; J gene: TRBJ2-7; CDR3 protein: CASSIRGEGDYEQYF; CDR3 DNA: TGTGCCAGTAGTATCAGAGGGGAAGGGGACTACGAGCAGTACTTC
V gene: TRBV11-2; D gene: TRBD1; clone size: -; J gene: TRBJ1-2; CDR3 protein: CASSLGQGAYYGYTF; CDR3 DNA: TGTGCCAGCAGCTTAGGACAGGGAGCATACTATGGCTACACCTTC
V gene: TRBV27; D gene: -; clone size: -; J gene: TRBJ2-1; CDR3 protein: CASSLFNEQFF; CDR3 DNA: TGTGCCAGCAGTTTGTTTAATGAGCAGTTCTTC
V gene: TRBV7-3; D gene: TRBD1; clone size: -; J gene: TRBJ2-2; CDR3 protein: CASSPRQGGELFF; CDR3 DNA: TGTGCCAGCAGCCCGCGACAGGGCGGGGAGCTGTTTTTT
V gene: TRBV5-1; D gene: -; clone size: -; J gene: TRBJ2-2; CDR3 protein: CASSLSGELFF; CDR3 DNA: TGCGCCAGCAGCTTGTCCGGGGAGCTGTTTTTT
V gene: TRBV6-5; D gene: -; clone size: few; J gene: TRBJ1-2; CDR3 protein: CASSYSRAGNYGYTF; CDR3 DNA: TGTGCCAGCAGTTACTCAAGGGCTGGTAACTATGGCTACACCTTC
V gene: TRBV7-3; D gene: -; clone size: -; J gene: TRBJ2-2; CDR3 protein: CASSKTRDTGELFF; CDR3 DNA: TGTGCCAGCAGCAAAACTAGGGACACCGGGGAGCTGTTTTTT
V gene: TRBV5-1; D gene: -; clone size: -; J gene: TRBJ2-3; CDR3 protein: CASSLGVSFTDTQYF; CDR3 DNA: TGCGCCAGCAGCTTGGGGGTGTCCTTCACAGATACGCAGTATTTT
V gene: TRBV9; D gene: -; clone size: -; J gene: TRBJ1-4; CDR3 protein: CASSVETAGSEKLFF; CDR3 DNA: TGTGCCAGCAGCGTCGAGACTGCCGGGAGTGAAAAACTGTTTTTT
V gene: TRBV28; D gene: TRBD2; clone size: -; J gene: TRBJ2-1; CDR3 protein: CASRQPGTRNEQFF; CDR3 DNA: TGTGCCAGCAGACAGCCCGGGACTAGAAATGAGCAGTTCTTC
V gene: TRBV4-2; D gene: -; clone size: -; J gene: TRBJ1-2; CDR3 protein: CASSQAGTADGYTF; CDR3 DNA: TGTGCCAGCAGCCAAGCGGGCACAGCTGACGGCTACACCTTC
V gene: TRBV11-2; D gene: TRBD1; clone size: -; J gene: TRBJ1-1; CDR3 protein: CASSFHGTANTEAFF; CDR3 DNA: TGTGCCAGCAGCTTCCACGGGACAGCGAACACTGAAGCTTTCTTT
V gene: TRBV28; D gene: -; clone size: -; J gene: TRBJ2-7; CDR3 protein: CASSLRGYEQYF; CDR3 DNA: TGTGCCAGCAGTTTAAGGGGTTACGAGCAGTACTTC
V gene: TRBV3-1/TRBV3-2; D gene: TRBD2; clone size: -; J gene: TRBJ2-7; CDR3 protein: CASSQQGVAGLYEQYF; CDR3 DNA: TGTGCCAGCAGCCAACAAGGTGTAGCGGGCCTCTACGAGCAGTACTTC
V gene: TRBV28; D gene: -; clone size: few; J gene: TRBJ2-7; CDR3 protein: CASSLGTYYEQYF; CDR3 DNA: TGTGCCAGCAGTTTGGGTACGTACTACGAGCAGTACTTC
V gene: TRBV7-2; D gene: TRBD2; clone size: -; J gene: TRBJ2-3; CDR3 protein: CASSYSGTSADTQYF; CDR3 DNA: TGTGCCAGCAGCTATAGCGGGACGAGTGCAGATACGCAGTATTTT
V gene: TRBV4-1; D gene: -; clone size: -; J gene: TRBJ1-5; CDR3 protein: CASSQEGGASDQPQHF; CDR3 DNA: TGCGCCAGCAGCCAGGAAGGGGGGGCGTCCGATCAGCCCCAGCATTTT
V gene: TRBV30; D gene: TRBD2; clone size: -; J gene: TRBJ2-4; CDR3 protein: CAWSVPGLHIPSF; CDR3 DNA: TGTGCCTGGAGTGTACCGGGACTACATATCCCATCCTTC